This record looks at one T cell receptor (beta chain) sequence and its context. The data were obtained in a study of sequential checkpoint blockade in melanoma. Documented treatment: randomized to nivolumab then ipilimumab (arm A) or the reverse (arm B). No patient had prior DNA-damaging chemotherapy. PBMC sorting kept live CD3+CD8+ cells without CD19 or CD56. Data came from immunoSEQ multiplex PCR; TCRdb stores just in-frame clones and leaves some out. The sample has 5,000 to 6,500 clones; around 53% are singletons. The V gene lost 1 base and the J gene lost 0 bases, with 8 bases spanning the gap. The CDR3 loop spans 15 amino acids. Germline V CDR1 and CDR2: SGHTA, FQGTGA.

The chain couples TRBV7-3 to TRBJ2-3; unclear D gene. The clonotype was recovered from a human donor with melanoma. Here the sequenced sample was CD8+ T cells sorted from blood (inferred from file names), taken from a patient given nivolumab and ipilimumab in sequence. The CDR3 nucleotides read TGTGCCAGCAGCTTAAGCGGCTTTAGCACAGATACGCAGTATTTT. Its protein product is CASSLSGFSTDTQYF. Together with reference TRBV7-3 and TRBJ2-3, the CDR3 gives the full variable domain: GAGVSQTPSNKVTEKGKYVELRCDPISGHTALYWYRQSLGQGPEFLIYFQGTGAADDSGLPNDRFFAVRPEGSVSTLKIQRTERGDSAVYLCASSLSGFSTDTQYFGPGTRLTVL.